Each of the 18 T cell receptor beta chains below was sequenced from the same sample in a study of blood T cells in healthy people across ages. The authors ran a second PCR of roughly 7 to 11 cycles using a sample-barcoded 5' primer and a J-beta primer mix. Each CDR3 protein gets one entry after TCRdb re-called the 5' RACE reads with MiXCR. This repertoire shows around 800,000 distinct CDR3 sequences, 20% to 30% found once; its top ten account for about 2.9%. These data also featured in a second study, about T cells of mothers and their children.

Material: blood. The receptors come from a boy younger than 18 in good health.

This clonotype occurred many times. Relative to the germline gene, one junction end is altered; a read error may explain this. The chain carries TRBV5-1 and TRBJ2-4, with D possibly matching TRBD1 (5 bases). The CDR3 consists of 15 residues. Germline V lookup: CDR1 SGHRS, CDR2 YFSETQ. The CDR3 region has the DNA TGTGCCAGCAGTTTGGGGCGTCTAGCCAAAAACATTCAGTACTTC. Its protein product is CASSLGRLAKNIQYF.

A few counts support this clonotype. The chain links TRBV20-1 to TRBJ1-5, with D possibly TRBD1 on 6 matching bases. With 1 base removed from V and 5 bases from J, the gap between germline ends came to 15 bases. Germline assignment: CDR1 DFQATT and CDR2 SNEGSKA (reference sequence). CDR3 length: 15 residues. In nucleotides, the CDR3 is TGCAGTGCTAGAGGGACGGGGGGCCGCGATCAGCCCCAGCATTTT. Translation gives CSARGTGGRDQPQHF.

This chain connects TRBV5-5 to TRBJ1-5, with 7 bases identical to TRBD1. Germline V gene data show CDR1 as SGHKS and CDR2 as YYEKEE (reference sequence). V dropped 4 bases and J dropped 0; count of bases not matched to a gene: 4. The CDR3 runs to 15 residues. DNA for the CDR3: TGTGCCAGCAGCCCGTGGACAGGTAGCAATCAGCCCCAGCATTTT. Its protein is CASSPWTGSNQPQHF.

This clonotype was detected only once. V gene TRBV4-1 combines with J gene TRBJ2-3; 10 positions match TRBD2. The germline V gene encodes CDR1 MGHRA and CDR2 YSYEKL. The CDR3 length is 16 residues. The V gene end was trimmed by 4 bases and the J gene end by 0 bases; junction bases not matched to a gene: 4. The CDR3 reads CASSLGLAISTDTQYF. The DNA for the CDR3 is TGCGCCAGCAGCCTGGGACTAGCGATAAGCACAGATACGCAGTATTTT.

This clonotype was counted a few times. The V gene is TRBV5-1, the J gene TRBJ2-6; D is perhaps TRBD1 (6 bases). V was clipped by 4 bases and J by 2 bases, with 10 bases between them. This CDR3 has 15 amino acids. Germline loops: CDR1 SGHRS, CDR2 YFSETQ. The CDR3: CASSGGQPGANVLTF. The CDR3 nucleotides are TGCGCCAGCAGCGGAGGACAGCCTGGGGCCAACGTCCTGACTTTC.

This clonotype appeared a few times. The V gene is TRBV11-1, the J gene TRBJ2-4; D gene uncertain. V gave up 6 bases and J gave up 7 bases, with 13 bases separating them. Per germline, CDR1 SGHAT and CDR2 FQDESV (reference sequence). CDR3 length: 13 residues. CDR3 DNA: TGTGCCAGCAGGCCAAGCTCTGGGAACATTCAGTACTTC. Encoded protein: CASRPSSGNIQYF.

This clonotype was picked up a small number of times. Here the CDR3 reads CASSLGSGGGFRVYEQYF. As DNA, the CDR3 is TGTGCCAGCAGCTTAGGTTCTGGCGGGGGTTTCAGGGTATACGAGCAGTACTTC. This rearrangement joins TRBV7-6 to TRBJ2-7, with TRBD2 matching 7 bases. Trimming at V came to 1 base and at J to 4 bases, leaving 16 bases not matched to a gene. The CDR3 runs to 18 residues. Per germline, CDR1 SGHVS and CDR2 FNYEAQ.

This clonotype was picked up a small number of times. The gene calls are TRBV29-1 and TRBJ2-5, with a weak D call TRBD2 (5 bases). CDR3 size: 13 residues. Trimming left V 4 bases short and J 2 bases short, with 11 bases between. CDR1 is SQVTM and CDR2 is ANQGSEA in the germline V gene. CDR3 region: CSVAWESQETQYF. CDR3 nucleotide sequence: TGCAGCGTTGCTTGGGAGTCACAAGAGACCCAGTACTTC.

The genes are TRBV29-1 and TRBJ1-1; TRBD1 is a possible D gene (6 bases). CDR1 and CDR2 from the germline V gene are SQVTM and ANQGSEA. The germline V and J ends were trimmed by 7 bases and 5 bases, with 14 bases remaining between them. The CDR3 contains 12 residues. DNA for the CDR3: TGCAGCGCCTCGACAGGTGAGACTGAAGCTTTCTTT. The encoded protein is CSASTGETEAFF.

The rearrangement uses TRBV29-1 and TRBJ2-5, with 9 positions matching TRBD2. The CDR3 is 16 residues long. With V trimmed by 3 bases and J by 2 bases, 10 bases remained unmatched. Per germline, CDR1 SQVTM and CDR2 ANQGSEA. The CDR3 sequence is CSVDVRERGAQETQYF. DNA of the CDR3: TGCAGCGTTGACGTCAGGGAGCGGGGGGCTCAAGAGACCCAGTACTTC. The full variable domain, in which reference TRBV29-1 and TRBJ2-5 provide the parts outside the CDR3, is SAVISQKPSRDICQRGTSLTIQCQVDSQVTMMFWYRQQPGQSLTLIATANQGSEATYESGFVIDKFPISRPNLTFSTLTVSNMSPEDSSIYLCSVDVRERGAQETQYFGPGTRLLVL.

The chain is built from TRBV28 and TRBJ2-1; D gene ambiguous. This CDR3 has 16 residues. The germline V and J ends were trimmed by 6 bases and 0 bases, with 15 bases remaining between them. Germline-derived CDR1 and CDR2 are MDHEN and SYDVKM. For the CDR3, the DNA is TGTGCCAGCAGAACACCGGGCCTCAGCTCCTACAATGAGCAGTTCTTC. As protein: CASRTPGLSSYNEQFF.

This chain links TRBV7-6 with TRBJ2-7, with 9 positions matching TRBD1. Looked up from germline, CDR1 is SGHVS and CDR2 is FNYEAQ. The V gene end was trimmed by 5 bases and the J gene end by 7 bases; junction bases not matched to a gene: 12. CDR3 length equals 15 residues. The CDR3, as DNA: TGTGCCAGCAGCCCCCCGGACAGGGGACGTACGGAGCAGTACTTC. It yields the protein CASSPPDRGRTEQYF.

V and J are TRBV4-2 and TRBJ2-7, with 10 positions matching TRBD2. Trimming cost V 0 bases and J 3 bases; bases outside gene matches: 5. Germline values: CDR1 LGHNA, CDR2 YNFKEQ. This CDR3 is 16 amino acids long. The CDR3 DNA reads TGTGCCAGCAGCCAAGAAAGCGGGGGGGCCTTCTACGAGCAGTACTTC. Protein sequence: CASSQESGGAFYEQYF.

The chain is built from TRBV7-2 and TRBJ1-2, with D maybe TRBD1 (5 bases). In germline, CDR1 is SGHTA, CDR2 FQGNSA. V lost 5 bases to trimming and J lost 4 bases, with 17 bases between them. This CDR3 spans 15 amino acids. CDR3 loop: CASSPLPGGFYGYTF. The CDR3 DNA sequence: TGTGCCAGCAGCCCTCTTCCCGGGGGGTTCTATGGCTACACCTTC. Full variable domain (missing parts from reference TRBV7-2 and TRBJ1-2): GAGVSQSPSNKVTEKGKDVELRCDPISGHTALYWYRQSLGQGLEFLIYFQGNSAPDKSGLPSDRFSAERTGGSVSTLTIQRTQQEDSAVYLCASSPLPGGFYGYTFGSGTRLTVV.

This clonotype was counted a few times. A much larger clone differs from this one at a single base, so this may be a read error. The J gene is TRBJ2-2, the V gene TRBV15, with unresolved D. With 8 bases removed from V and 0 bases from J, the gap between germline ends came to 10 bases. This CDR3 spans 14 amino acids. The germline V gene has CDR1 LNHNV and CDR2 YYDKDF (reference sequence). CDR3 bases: TGTGCCACCGGCCCCCAGGCGAACACCGGGGAGCTGTTTTTT. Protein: CATGPQANTGELFF. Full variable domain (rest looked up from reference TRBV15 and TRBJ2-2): DAMVIQNPRYQVTQFGKPVTLSCSQTLNHNVMYWYQQKSSQAPKLLFHYYDKDFNNEADTPDNFQSRRPNTSFCFLDIRSPGLGDTAMYLCATGPQANTGELFFGEGSRLTVL.

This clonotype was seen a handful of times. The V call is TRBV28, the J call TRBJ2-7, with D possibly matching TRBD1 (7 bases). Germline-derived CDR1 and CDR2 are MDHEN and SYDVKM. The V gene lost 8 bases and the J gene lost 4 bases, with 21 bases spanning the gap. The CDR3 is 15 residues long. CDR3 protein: CASGPRQGGRYEQYF. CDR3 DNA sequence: TGTGCCAGCGGACCCAGACAGGGAGGTCGTTACGAGCAGTACTTC.

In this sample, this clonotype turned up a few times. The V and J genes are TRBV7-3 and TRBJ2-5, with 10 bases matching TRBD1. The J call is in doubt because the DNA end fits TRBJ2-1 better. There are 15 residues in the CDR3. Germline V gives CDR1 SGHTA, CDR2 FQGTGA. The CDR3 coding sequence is TGTGCCAGCAGCTTAGGGGACAGGGGATCCAATGAGCAGTTCTTC. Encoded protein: CASSLGDRGSNEQFF.

In nucleotides, the CDR3 is TGTGCCAGCAGCCCCAGATTCCAGTCTAGCGGGGTCCTAAGCTCCTACAATGAGCAGTTCTTC. Residues: CASSPRFQSSGVLSSYNEQFF. The chain carries TRBV7-7 and TRBJ2-1; 9 nucleotides agree with TRBD2. Germline lookup yields CDR1 SSHAT and CDR2 FNYEAQ (reference sequence). The CDR3 is 21 residues long. V lost 5 bases to trimming and J lost 0 bases; unmatched junction nucleotides: 20.